The 15 T cell receptor beta chains reported below all come from one sample, sequenced in a study of PD-L1 blockade in urothelial cancer. Here immunoSEQ multiplex PCR was the method, and the copy in TCRdb shows in-frame clones only, minus some. The sample includes over 1,000 clones, around two fifths of them seen just once. The source was tumor tissue, collected before atezolizumab (anti-PD-L1) treatment. Receptor source: a man between 60 and 70 years old with urothelial cancer.

In its sample, this clone is medium-sized. The J gene is TRBJ2-1, the V gene TRBV11-3; 8 positions agree with TRBD2. The V and J ends lost 5 bases and 2 bases, in that order; junction bases with no gene match: 5. Germline assignment: CDR1 SGHNT and CDR2 YENEEA. This CDR3 is built from 15 residues. This CDR3 reads CASSKAGEPYNEQFF. The CDR3 DNA follows: TGTGCCAGCAGCAAAGCGGGGGAGCCCTACAATGAGCAGTTCTTC.

As for this clone: The junction does not match germline at one end; this may be a read error. The rearrangement uses TRBV11-3 and TRBJ1-6; 7 bases align to TRBD1. From germline, CDR1 is SGHNT and CDR2 YENEEA. The CDR3 spans 19 residues. The CDR3 loop is CASSFYRGRPWSYNSPLHF. CDR3 nucleotides: TGTGCTAGCAGCTTTTACAGGGGTCGGCCGTGGTCCTATAATTCACCCCTCCACTTT.

The chain uses TRBV2 and TRBJ1-2; 7 bases are shared with TRBD1. The length of the CDR3 is 13 residues. Germline V gene data show CDR1 as SNHLY and CDR2 as FYNNEI. V was pared by 8 bases and J by 4 bases, with 7 bases of the junction left unmatched. In nucleotides, the CDR3 is TGTGCCAGCGAATCACAGGGGAGCTATGGCTACACCTTC. Amino acids: CASESQGSYGYTF.

The chain is built from TRBV5-1 and TRBJ2-2, with D tentatively TRBD1 or TRBD2 (6 bases each). The length of the CDR3 is 17 residues. CDR1 is SGHRS, CDR2 YFSETQ, per germline. V was trimmed by 0 bases and J by 4 bases, leaving 16 bases between them. The CDR3 is CASSLASGGAGTGELFF. For the CDR3, the DNA is TGCGCCAGCAGCTTGGCCTCCGGGGGCGCGGGCACCGGGGAGCTGTTTTTT.

In this sample, this clone turned up a few times. V is TRBV15 and J is TRBJ2-1; D unclear. Per the germline V gene, CDR1 is LNHNV and CDR2 is YYDKDF (reference sequence). This CDR3 is 14 amino acids long. Trimming stripped 1 base from V and 4 bases from J, with 8 bases between. CDR3 amino acids: CATSRVGEYNEQFF. Here the CDR3 DNA reads TGTGCCACCAGCAGAGTGGGCGAGTACAATGAGCAGTTCTTC. The full variable domain, rest sourced from reference TRBV15 and TRBJ2-1, is DAMVIQNPRYQVTQFGKPVTLSCSQTLNHNVMYWYQQKSSQAPKLLFHYYDKDFNNEADTPDNFQSRRPNTSFCFLDIRSPGLGDTAMYLCATSRVGEYNEQFFGPGTRLTVL.

This clone was counted a few times. V and J are TRBV11-3 and TRBJ2-3; a possible D gene is TRBD2 (5 bases). The CDR3 has 18 residues. Trimming stripped 5 bases from V and 0 bases from J, with 21 bases between. Looked up from germline, CDR1 is SGHNT and CDR2 is YENEEA. CDR3 sequence reads: CASSHSLGLGVSTDTQYF. In nucleotides, the CDR3 is TGTGCCAGCAGCCATTCTCTCGGTCTCGGGGTTAGCACAGATACGCAGTATTTT.

Judged by abundance, this clone is medium-sized. V and J are TRBV11-3 and TRBJ2-2; D is perhaps TRBD1 (6 bases). This CDR3 is built from 15 residues. The ends were cut back, 4 bases at V and 4 bases at J, with 13 bases in the middle. The V gene's germline CDR1 is SGHNT and CDR2 YENEEA. CDR3 region: CASSSQQGITGELFF. As DNA, the CDR3 is TGTGCCAGCAGCTCCCAACAGGGAATCACCGGGGAGCTGTTTTTT. The full variable domain, rest sourced from reference TRBV11-3 and TRBJ2-2, is EAGVVQSPRYKIIEKKQPVAFWCNPISGHNTLYWYLQNLGQGPELLIRYENEEAVDDSQLPKDRFSAERLKGVDSTLKIQPAELGDSAVYLCASSSQQGITGELFFGEGSRLTVL.

CDR3 nucleotides: TGTGCCTGGAGTAGAGATCTGTTTAATGAAAAACTGTTTTTT. It encodes CAWSRDLFNEKLFF. V gene TRBV30 combines with J gene TRBJ1-4; D is uncertain. Germline-derived CDR1 and CDR2 are GTSNPN and SVGIG (reference sequence). The CDR3 is 14 amino acids. V was pared by 2 bases and J by 4 bases, with 11 bases between.

The J gene is TRBJ1-1, the V gene TRBV6-8; tentative D call: TRBD1 (5 bases). V dropped 6 bases and J dropped 2 bases, with 19 bases sitting between them. The germline V gene has CDR1 MNHGY and CDR2 SAAAGT. The CDR3 consists of 16 residues. The CDR3 region is CASRILATALNTEAFF. The DNA for the CDR3 is TGTGCCAGCAGGATTTTAGCGACAGCGCTCAACACTGAAGCTTTCTTT.

This chain uses TRBV19 with TRBJ2-7; 15 nucleotides align to TRBD2. The V and J ends lost 6 bases and 0 bases, in that order; junction bases with no gene match: 3. This CDR3 region has 16 residues. Germline CDR1 is LNHDA and CDR2 is SQIVND (reference sequence). The CDR3 DNA reads as TGTGCCAGTAGCCGGACTAGCGGGAGGGGCTCCTACGAGCAGTACTTC. Translation: CASSRTSGRGSYEQYF.

This clone was found a few times. V is TRBV7-7 and J is TRBJ1-6, with a possible D match to TRBD1 (5 bases). V was shortened by 5 bases and J by 7 bases, with 12 bases between the two germline ends. Germline V lookup: CDR1 SSHAT, CDR2 FNYEAQ (reference sequence). The CDR3 contains 14 residues. This CDR3 is CASSTGRQNSPLHF. The CDR3 nucleotides read TGTGCCAGCAGCACGGGACGGCAAAATTCACCCCTCCACTTT.

The chain recombines TRBV19 with TRBJ1-1; 7 bases match TRBD1. V was pared by 10 bases and J by 3 bases, with 8 bases of the junction left unmatched. Germline V gene lookup returns CDR1 LNHDA and CDR2 SQIVND (reference sequence). This CDR3 is built from 13 residues. DNA for the CDR3: TGTGCCACACAACAGGGGCGGCACACTGAAGCTTTCTTT. It specifies CATQQGRHTEAFF.

The rearrangement joins TRBV29-1 to TRBJ1-3; no clear D gene. Trimming removed 0 bases at V and 0 bases at J, with 9 bases between. Germline-derived CDR1 and CDR2 are SQVTM and ANQGSEA. This CDR3 has 15 residues. DNA of the CDR3: TGCAGCGTTGAAGATCGGCGGATCTCTGGAAACACCATATATTTT. Amino acids: CSVEDRRISGNTIYF.

This clone was found a few times. The chain carries TRBV9 and TRBJ2-7, with D perhaps being TRBD1 or TRBD2 (5 bases each). This CDR3 spans 12 amino acids. Trimming took off 7 bases at V and 3 bases at J, with 11 bases between the two ends. Germline V CDR1 and CDR2: SGDLS, YYNGEE. The CDR3 spells CASRDRDYEQYF. In nucleotides, the CDR3 is TGTGCCAGCCGGGACCGAGACTACGAGCAGTACTTC.

This clone was counted between two and nine times. The chain combines TRBV30 with TRBJ2-2; D possibly uses TRBD1 or TRBD2 (6 bases each). The CDR3 has 16 residues. Germline CDR1 and CDR2: GTSNPN and SVGIG (reference sequence). The V end was cut by 0 bases, the J end by 5 bases, with 16 bases between. CDR3 protein: CAWSVLGGPGTGELFF. CDR3 DNA sequence: TGTGCCTGGAGTGTACTGGGGGGCCCGGGGACCGGGGAGCTGTTTTTT.